The present TCR beta chain was sequenced within a study of low-dose radiotherapy and immunotherapy resistance in tumors. Study-wide background: The fractionation for Cohort 1 was 0.5 Gy per fraction every 2 weeks, totaling 6.5 Gy. Per fraction, Cohort 2 was given 1 Gy every two weeks, accumulating a total of 13 Gy over 26 weeks.

Alpha and beta chains were covered, as first-strand cDNA relied on TRAV- and TRBV-specific primers. PCR amplification of the TCRs was performed with Phusion for 15 to 25 PCR cycles, and it relied on a constant-region primer together with a V-primer adapter. TCRdb analysed the reads with MiXCR anew, one entry per CDR3 protein. The sample comprises 95,000 to 100,000 distinct CDR3 sequences, less than 25% of which are singletons, and roughly 4.3% rests with the top ten. The CDR3 loop spans 16 amino acids. V was cut by 7 bases and J by 5 bases, with 20 bases left in between. This clonotype was seen only a few times. Time point reported: after trial treatment. This sample's treatment: LDRT plus nivolumab, ipilimumab, low-dose cyclophosphamide and aspirin (RACIN trial). Donors received a regimen that comprised nivolumab, ipilimumab, aspirin, low-dose cyclophosphamide and low-dose radiotherapy.

Sequences were derived from PBMCs, sampled after low-dose radiotherapy plus immunotherapy. The clonotype originates from a male donor with prostate cancer. The chain is built from TRBV12-3 or TRBV12-4 and TRBJ2-2; tentatively, D is TRBD1 or TRBD2 (5 bases each). CDR3 in amino acids: CASNPEPGLWTGELFF. In nucleotides, the CDR3 is TGTGCCAGCAACCCCGAGCCGGGGCTTTGGACCGGGGAGCTGTTTTTT.